This TCR beta chain was sequenced in a study of shared clonotypes between healthy human individuals. Comments on this clone: What it binds is unknown.

Study results and caveats: Naive subsets generally exceeded memory subsets in estimated richness.

A CD45RA-negative memory subset and a CD45RA+ naive subset were separated from the CD4+ cells. Losses at the gene ends were 7 bases for V and 9 bases for J; bases not matched to a gene: 15. Germline CDR1 reads SQVTM; CDR2 reads ANQGSEA. The CDR3 loop spans 14 amino acids. Some clones are missing from TCRdb's copy, which holds only in-frame ones; the method was immunoSEQ multiplex PCR. The repertoire holds around 1.6 million clones, with approximately 98% as singletons. The V gene is TRBV29-1, the J gene TRBJ2-1; 7 bases agree with TRBD2. The sequenced sample was naive CD4+ T cells sorted from blood. Subset noted: CD45RA+ positively selected. This sequence was found in a man in his thirties or forties in good health. Here the CDR3 reads CSGSGGLAVIEQFF. The CDR3, as DNA: TGCAGCGGAAGCGGCGGCCTAGCGGTTATTGAGCAGTTCTTC.